This T cell receptor (beta chain) is drawn from a study of cytomegalovirus exposure and HLA in healthy donors. This PCR relied on a set of 60 Vbeta primers and 13 Jbeta primers. Sequencing used immunoSEQ multiplex PCR; TCRdb keeps in-frame clones, though not all of them. The sample lists about 160,000 clones, around four fifths occurring once. The source material was PBMCs. The TCR originated in a woman between 45 and 60 years old in good health and CMV-seronegative.

In DNA form, the CDR3 reads TGTGCCAGCAGCTCGGGACTAGCGGGAGGCACCGGGGAGCTGTTTTTT. Translation: CASSSGLAGGTGELFF. This chain uses TRBV7-2 with TRBJ2-2; 15 bases line up with TRBD2. This CDR3 is 16 amino acids long. Germline values: CDR1 SGHTA, CDR2 FQGNSA. With V trimmed by 4 bases and J by 4 bases, 1 base remained unmatched.